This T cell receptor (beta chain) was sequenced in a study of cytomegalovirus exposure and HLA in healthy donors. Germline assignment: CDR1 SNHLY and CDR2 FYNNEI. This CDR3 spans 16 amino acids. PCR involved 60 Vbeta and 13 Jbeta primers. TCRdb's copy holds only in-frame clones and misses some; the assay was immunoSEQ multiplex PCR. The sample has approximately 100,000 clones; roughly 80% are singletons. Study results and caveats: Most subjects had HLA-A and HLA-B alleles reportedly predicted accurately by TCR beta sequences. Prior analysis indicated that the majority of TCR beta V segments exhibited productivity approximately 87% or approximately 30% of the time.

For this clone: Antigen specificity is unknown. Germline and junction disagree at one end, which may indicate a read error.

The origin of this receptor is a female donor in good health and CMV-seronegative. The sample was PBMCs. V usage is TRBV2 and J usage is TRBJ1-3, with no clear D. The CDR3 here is CASSGRQRSSGSTIYF. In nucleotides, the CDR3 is TGTGCCAGCAGCGGGAGACAACGAAGCTCTGGAAGCACCATATATTTT.